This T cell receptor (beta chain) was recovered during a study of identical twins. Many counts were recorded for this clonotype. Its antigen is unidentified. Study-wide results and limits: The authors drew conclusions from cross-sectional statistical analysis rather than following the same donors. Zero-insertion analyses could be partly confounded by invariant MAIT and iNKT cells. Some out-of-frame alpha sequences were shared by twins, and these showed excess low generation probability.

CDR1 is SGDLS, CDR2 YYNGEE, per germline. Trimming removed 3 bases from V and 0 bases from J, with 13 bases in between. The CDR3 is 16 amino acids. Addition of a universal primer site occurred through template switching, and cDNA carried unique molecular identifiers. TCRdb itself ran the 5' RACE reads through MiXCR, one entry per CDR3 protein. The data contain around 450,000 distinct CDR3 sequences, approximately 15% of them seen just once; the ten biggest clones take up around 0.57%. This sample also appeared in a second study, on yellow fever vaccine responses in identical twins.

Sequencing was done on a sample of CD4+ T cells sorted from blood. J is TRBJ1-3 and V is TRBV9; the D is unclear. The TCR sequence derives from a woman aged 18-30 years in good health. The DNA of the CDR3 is TGTGCCAGCAGCGCTGATCCCGGGAGCTCTGGAAACACCATATATTTT. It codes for CASSADPGSSGNTIYF.